The 2 T cell receptor beta chains given below trace back to one sample, sequenced in a study of blood T cell repertoires in COVID-19. Sequenced by immunoSEQ multiplex PCR; TCRdb stores in-frame clones only, minus some. Among 300,000 to 400,000 clones listed, around 85% were seen once. Sequencing used PBMCs or T cells enriched from blood (not recorded which). These receptors were collected from a woman aged 30 to 39 who had been exposed to COVID-19.

V usage is TRBV28 and J usage is TRBJ2-7, with D possibly being TRBD2 (6 bases). V was shortened by 8 bases and J by 5 bases, with 16 bases between the two germline ends. Looked up from germline, CDR1 is MDHEN and CDR2 is SYDVKM. This CDR3 contains 13 residues. The DNA of the CDR3 is TGTGCCAGCCTCGAAGCCTCTAGCGACGAGCAGTACTTC. Its translation is CASLEASSDEQYF.

J is TRBJ2-5 and V is TRBV7-2; D might be TRBD2 (5 bases). Looked up from germline, CDR1 is SGHTA and CDR2 is FQGNSA. This CDR3 region has 15 residues. V shed 4 bases and J shed 0 bases, with 12 bases lying between them. CDR3 sequence reads: CASSSRTGYQETQYF. In nucleotides, the CDR3 is TGTGCCAGCAGCTCAAGGACTGGGTACCAAGAGACCCAGTACTTC.